A selection of T cell receptor beta chains follows, all from one sample in a study of cytomegalovirus exposure and HLA in healthy donors. Here immunoSEQ multiplex PCR was the method, and the copy in TCRdb shows in-frame clones only, minus some. Of about 160,000 clones listed, over 65% are singletons. Input material: PBMCs. The source of these receptors is a man aged 18 to 30 in good health and CMV-seropositive. Each CDR3 is given with its conserved first and last residue. A D gene is named only where the DNA matches it firmly. Some rows have no size entry. The others give once, few or many, or a class for an expanded clone.

J gene: TRBJ1-1; clone size: -; CDR3 length: 14; V gene: TRBV6-5; D gene: -; CDR3 DNA: TGTGCCAGCAGCGAGTCCCGGGTGAACACTGAAGCTTTCTTT; CDR3 protein: CASSESRVNTEAFF
J gene: TRBJ2-1; clone size: -; CDR3 length: 15; V gene: TRBV10-2; D gene: -; CDR3 DNA: TGCGCCAGCAGTGAAGCCGGGACTTCTTACAATGAGCAGTTCTTC; CDR3 protein: CASSEAGTSYNEQFF
J gene: TRBJ2-1; clone size: once; CDR3 length: 12; V gene: TRBV29-1; D gene: -; CDR3 DNA: TGCAGCGTCCCACCCGGGAACAATGAGCAGTTCTTC; CDR3 protein: CSVPPGNNEQFF
J gene: TRBJ2-6; clone size: -; CDR3 length: 17; V gene: TRBV13; D gene: -; CDR3 DNA: TGTGCCAGCACCCCCTGGGGAGCCTCTTCTGGGGCCAACGTCCTGACTTTC; CDR3 protein: CASTPWGASSGANVLTF
J gene: TRBJ1-4; clone size: -; CDR3 length: 14; V gene: TRBV2; D gene: -; CDR3 DNA: TGTGCCAGCAGCTCCGGGACTCGAGGAGAAAAACTGTTTTTT; CDR3 protein: CASSSGTRGEKLFF
J gene: TRBJ1-2; clone size: few; CDR3 length: 12; V gene: TRBV9; D gene: -; CDR3 DNA: TGTGCCAGCACCGTCTTACAGGGAACTGTCACCTTC; CDR3 protein: CASTVLQGTVTF
J gene: TRBJ1-4; clone size: -; CDR3 length: 17; V gene: TRBV27; D gene: -; CDR3 DNA: TGTGCCAGCAGTTTATCAATACAGAGACCTACTAATGAAAAACTGTTTTTT; CDR3 protein: CASSLSIQRPTNEKLFF
J gene: TRBJ1-2; clone size: few; CDR3 length: 13; V gene: TRBV7-8; D gene: TRBD1; CDR3 DNA: TGTGCCAGCAGCCCCGGACAGGGGTATGGCTACACCTTC; CDR3 protein: CASSPGQGYGYTF
J gene: TRBJ1-2; clone size: -; CDR3 length: 15; V gene: TRBV10-3; D gene: -; CDR3 DNA: TGTGCCATCAGTGAGCAACTCCATGATAACTATGGCTACACCTTC; CDR3 protein: CAISEQLHDNYGYTF
J gene: TRBJ1-4; clone size: few; CDR3 length: 13; V gene: TRBV2; D gene: TRBD1; CDR3 DNA: TGTGCCAGCAGTGGGCCCCCCGCGACAGGGTGGTTTTTT; CDR3 protein: CASSGPPATGWFF
J gene: TRBJ1-5; clone size: -; CDR3 length: 13; V gene: TRBV6-1; D gene: -; CDR3 DNA: TGTGCCAGCAGGAACAGGGTAGATCAGCCCCAGCATTTT; CDR3 protein: CASRNRVDQPQHF
J gene: TRBJ2-2; clone size: -; CDR3 length: 17; V gene: TRBV7-7; D gene: -; CDR3 DNA: TGTGCTAGCAGCCTCAACCCCCCAGGGATTAACACCGGGGAGCTGTTTTTT; CDR3 protein: CASSLNPPGINTGELFF
J gene: TRBJ2-1; clone size: -; CDR3 length: 16; V gene: TRBV27; D gene: -; CDR3 DNA: TGTGCCAGCAGTTTTCAGGGAATTAGCTCCTACAATGAGCAGTTCTTC; CDR3 protein: CASSFQGISSYNEQFF
J gene: TRBJ2-3; clone size: -; CDR3 length: 15; V gene: TRBV4-1; D gene: TRBD2; CDR3 DNA: TGCGCCAGCAGCCTAAGACTAGCGGTCACAGATACGCAGTATTTT; CDR3 protein: CASSLRLAVTDTQYF
J gene: TRBJ2-1; clone size: -; CDR3 length: 15; V gene: TRBV5-1; D gene: TRBD2; CDR3 DNA: TGCGCCAGCAGCTTGGGACTAGCGGGAGGCAATGAGCAGTTCTTC; CDR3 protein: CASSLGLAGGNEQFF
J gene: TRBJ1-3; clone size: -; CDR3 length: 17; V gene: TRBV5-1; D gene: -; CDR3 DNA: TGCGCCAGCAGCCCTGAAGGGAGGCCCCGCTCTGGAAACACCATATATTTT; CDR3 protein: CASSPEGRPRSGNTIYF
J gene: TRBJ1-2; clone size: -; CDR3 length: 14; V gene: TRBV7-2; D gene: -; CDR3 DNA: TGTGCCAGCAGCCCCAGGGTGGCCAGCTATGGCTACACCTTC; CDR3 protein: CASSPRVASYGYTF
J gene: TRBJ1-1; clone size: once; CDR3 length: 13; V gene: TRBV5-1; D gene: -; CDR3 DNA: TGCGCCAGCAGCTTTATGGGGAGCACTGAAGCTTTCTTT; CDR3 protein: CASSFMGSTEAFF
J gene: TRBJ1-1; clone size: once; CDR3 length: 13; V gene: TRBV29-1; D gene: -; CDR3 DNA: TGCAGCGCCGAGGGAGGAGGGGATAGGGAAGCTTTCTTT; CDR3 protein: CSAEGGGDREAFF
J gene: TRBJ1-5; clone size: -; CDR3 length: 16; V gene: TRBV27; D gene: -; CDR3 DNA: TGTGCCAGCAGTCCCCGTCTCTCGGGTAGCAATCAGCCCCAGCATTTT; CDR3 protein: CASSPRLSGSNQPQHF
J gene: TRBJ2-2; clone size: -; CDR3 length: 16; V gene: TRBV7-7; D gene: -; CDR3 DNA: TGTGCTAGCAGCCCGGATGTGAGCGCGAACACCGGGGAGCTGTTTTTT; CDR3 protein: CASSPDVSANTGELFF
J gene: TRBJ1-2; clone size: -; CDR3 length: 13; V gene: TRBV6-1; D gene: -; CDR3 DNA: TGTGCCAGCAGTACACGGGGGAGGGATGGCTACACCTTC; CDR3 protein: CASSTRGRDGYTF
J gene: TRBJ1-1; clone size: few; CDR3 length: 14; V gene: TRBV6-1; D gene: TRBD1; CDR3 DNA: TGTGCCAGCAGGAAGGACAGGGACCACACTGAAGCTTTCTTT; CDR3 protein: CASRKDRDHTEAFF
J gene: TRBJ2-3; clone size: -; CDR3 length: 14; V gene: TRBV7-6; D gene: TRBD1; CDR3 DNA: TGTGCCAGCAGCCAGAGGGGGCTCGCAGATACGCAGTATTTT; CDR3 protein: CASSQRGLADTQYF
J gene: TRBJ1-4; clone size: -; CDR3 length: 14; V gene: TRBV5-1; D gene: -; CDR3 DNA: TGCGCCAGCCGCCGACAGTCAACTAATGAAAAACTGTTTTTT; CDR3 protein: CASRRQSTNEKLFF
J gene: TRBJ2-3; clone size: -; CDR3 length: 15; V gene: TRBV10-3; D gene: TRBD1; CDR3 DNA: TGTGCCATCAGTACAACAGGGGGTTCAGGGGATACGCAGTATTTT; CDR3 protein: CAISTTGGSGDTQYF
J gene: TRBJ2-2; clone size: -; CDR3 length: 16; V gene: TRBV27; D gene: -; CDR3 DNA: TGTGCCAGCAGTTTTCCCCCCGGGCGGGACACCGGGGAGCTGTTTTTT; CDR3 protein: CASSFPPGRDTGELFF
J gene: TRBJ1-4; clone size: -; CDR3 length: 14; V gene: TRBV5-4; D gene: -; CDR3 DNA: TGTGCCAGCAGCTACGCGGCAACTAATGAAAAACTGTTTTTT; CDR3 protein: CASSYAATNEKLFF
J gene: TRBJ2-2; clone size: few; CDR3 length: 16; V gene: TRBV19; D gene: -; CDR3 DNA: TGTGCCAGTAGTATAGAGTCGGGAGCGGGCACCGGGGAGCTGTTTTTT; CDR3 protein: CASSIESGAGTGELFF
J gene: TRBJ1-3; clone size: -; CDR3 length: 14; V gene: TRBV6-1; D gene: -; CDR3 DNA: TGTGCCAGCAGTGCTTCAGACTCTGGAAACACCATATATTTT; CDR3 protein: CASSASDSGNTIYF
J gene: TRBJ1-2; clone size: -; CDR3 length: 16; V gene: TRBV2; D gene: TRBD1; CDR3 DNA: TGTGCCAGCAGTGAAGAGATGAGGGGGCACAAGAATGGCTACACCTTC; CDR3 protein: CASSEEMRGHKNGYTF
J gene: TRBJ2-3; clone size: -; CDR3 length: 16; V gene: TRBV5-1; D gene: TRBD2; CDR3 DNA: TGCGCCAGCAGCAAGGGGGTAGCGGGGAGCACAGATACGCAGTATTTT; CDR3 protein: CASSKGVAGSTDTQYF
J gene: TRBJ1-2; clone size: few; CDR3 length: 15; V gene: TRBV4-1; D gene: -; CDR3 DNA: TGCGCCAGCAGCCAAACCAGGGGTACTAACTATGGCTACACCTTC; CDR3 protein: CASSQTRGTNYGYTF
J gene: TRBJ1-6; clone size: -; CDR3 length: 16; V gene: TRBV11-2; D gene: -; CDR3 DNA: TGTGCCAGCAGCCAGGCGGGCCGGGCCCGGGATTCACCCCTCCACTTT; CDR3 protein: CASSQAGRARDSPLHF
J gene: TRBJ2-5; clone size: once; CDR3 length: 16; V gene: TRBV18; D gene: -; CDR3 DNA: TGTGCCAGCTCACCTGGAGACAGGTCGAGGGGAGAGACCCAGTACTTC; CDR3 protein: CASSPGDRSRGETQYF
J gene: TRBJ1-1; clone size: -; CDR3 length: 13; V gene: TRBV25-1; D gene: -; CDR3 DNA: TGTGCCAGCAACGGACTGTTGAACACTGAAGCTTTCTTT; CDR3 protein: CASNGLLNTEAFF
J gene: TRBJ1-1; clone size: -; CDR3 length: 13; V gene: TRBV4-1; D gene: -; CDR3 DNA: TGCGCCAGCAGCCAAGATCTGACAGGCAAAGCTTTCTTT; CDR3 protein: CASSQDLTGKAFF